This TCR beta chain appears in the sequencing data of a study of cytomegalovirus exposure and HLA in healthy donors. Study outcomes and limitations: Near-uniform donor sequencing depth was presumed by presence/absence analyses. An analysis that was carried out later associated approximately 15,000 TCR beta sequences with HLA alleles at 0.05 false discovery rate.

Each of the donors was a healthy bone marrow donor. Vbeta (60) and Jbeta (13) primers were used in the PCR. The assay was immunoSEQ multiplex PCR, and TCRdb's table has in-frame clones only and misses some. The table for this sample gives fewer than 85,000 clones. Worth noting for this clone: Its specificity is unknown.

The CDR3 extends over 13 amino acids. Germline CDR1 is WNHNN and CDR2 is SYGVQD (reference sequence). V was trimmed by 0 bases and J by 4 bases, leaving 6 bases between them. This rearrangement joins TRBV10-1 to TRBJ1-2; D not resolved. Material: PBMCs. The TCR comes from a woman in her thirties or forties in good health and CMV-seropositive. As DNA, the CDR3 is TGCGCCAGCAGTGAGTCAGAGGGCTATGGCTACACCTTC. It is translated as CASSESEGYGYTF.